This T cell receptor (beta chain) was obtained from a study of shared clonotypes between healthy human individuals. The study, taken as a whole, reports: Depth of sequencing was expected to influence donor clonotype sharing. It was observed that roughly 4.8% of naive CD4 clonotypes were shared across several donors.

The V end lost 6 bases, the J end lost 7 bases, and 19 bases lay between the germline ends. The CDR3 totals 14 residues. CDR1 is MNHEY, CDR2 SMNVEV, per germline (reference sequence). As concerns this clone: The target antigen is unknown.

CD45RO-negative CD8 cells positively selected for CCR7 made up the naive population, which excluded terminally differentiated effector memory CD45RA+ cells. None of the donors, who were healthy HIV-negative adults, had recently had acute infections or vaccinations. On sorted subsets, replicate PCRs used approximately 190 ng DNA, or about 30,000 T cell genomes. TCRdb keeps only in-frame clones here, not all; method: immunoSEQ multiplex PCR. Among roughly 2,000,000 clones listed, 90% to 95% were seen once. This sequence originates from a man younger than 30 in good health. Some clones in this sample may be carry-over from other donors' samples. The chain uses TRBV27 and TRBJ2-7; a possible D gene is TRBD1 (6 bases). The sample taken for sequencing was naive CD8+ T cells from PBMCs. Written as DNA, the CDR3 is TGTGCCAGCAGCGTACTACAGGGATCCTGGGAGCAGTACTTC. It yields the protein CASSVLQGSWEQYF.